Listed below are T cell receptor beta chains from one sample, sequenced in a study of shared clonotypes between healthy human individuals. TCRdb's table, derived via immunoSEQ multiplex PCR, lists solely in-frame clones and lacks some. The sample has fewer than 1.6 million clones; approximately 98.5% are singletons. The sample consisted of naive CD4+ T cells sorted from blood. The receptor set was obtained from a man aged 25 to 40 in good health. Both conserved end residues are part of each CDR3. A D gene is named only where the DNA matches it firmly. Not all rows give a size; the values are once, few, many and, for expanded clones, a class.

J,D,V,size,CDR3,DNA
TRBJ2-1,TRBD1,TRBV28,.,CASSFGQGVNYNEQFF,TGTGCCAGCAGTTTCGGACAGGGCGTAAACTACAATGAGCAGTTCTTC
TRBJ1-2,.,TRBV5-1,.,CASSVSVEHYGYTF,TGCGCCAGCAGCGTGTCAGTGGAGCACTATGGCTACACCTTC
TRBJ2-3,.,TRBV4-2,.,CASSQDRVAGTDTQYF,TGTGCCAGCAGCCAAGATCGAGTAGCGGGCACAGATACGCAGTATTTT
TRBJ2-1,.,TRBV5-4,.,CASSLEAGRVYEQFF,TGTGCCAGCAGCTTGGAGGCGGGAAGGGTTTATGAGCAGTTCTTC
TRBJ2-7,TRBD2,TRBV11-2,.,CASSLNRGLAGVSDF,TGTGCCAGCAGCTTGAATCGTGGACTAGCGGGAGTTTCGGACTTC
TRBJ1-1,.,TRBV11-2,few,CASRKRPNTEAFF,TGTGCCAGCAGAAAAAGACCGAACACTGAAGCTTTCTTT
TRBJ2-1,.,TRBV19,.,CASSIVAANEQFF,TGTGCCAGTAGTATAGTCGCAGCGAATGAGCAGTTCTTC
TRBJ2-7,.,TRBV7-2,.,CASSLGQTLDYEQYF,TGTGCCAGCAGCTTAGGACAGACACTAGACTACGAGCAGTACTTC
TRBJ2-7,.,TRBV5-1,.,CASSLVGLVYYEQYF,TGCGCCAGCAGCTTGGTCGGTCTAGTTTACTACGAGCAGTACTTC
TRBJ2-1,TRBD2,TRBV7-8,.,CASSLRIAGVGSPYNEQFF,TGTGCCAGCAGCTTGCGAATAGCGGGAGTGGGGAGCCCCTACAATGAGCAGTTCTTC
TRBJ1-5,TRBD1,TRBV19,.,CASSGPRDRAWNQPQHF,TGTGCCAGTAGTGGTCCCCGGGACAGGGCTTGGAATCAGCCCCAGCATTTT
TRBJ2-7,.,TRBV6-5,.,CASSYSQDEQYF,TGTGCCAGCAGTTACTCGCAAGACGAGCAGTACTTC
TRBJ1-1,.,TRBV27,.,CASSLFPSGAEAFF,TGTGCCAGCAGTTTATTCCCGTCGGGGGCTGAAGCTTTCTTT
TRBJ1-2,.,TRBV11-2,.,CASSYSPMRSYGYTF,TGTGCCAGCAGCTATTCCCCAATGAGGAGCTATGGCTACACCTTC
TRBJ1-5,TRBD1,TRBV28,.,CASSLEGTGIGQPQHF,TGTGCCAGCAGTTTAGAAGGGACAGGGATCGGGCAGCCCCAGCATTTT
TRBJ2-1,TRBD2,TRBV18,.,CASSPLSGSGYNEQFF,TGTGCCAGCTCACCACTTAGCGGGAGCGGGTACAATGAGCAGTTCTTC
TRBJ1-2,TRBD1,TRBV18,.,CASSPPGQGAHGYTF,TGTGCCAGCTCACCTCCGGGACAGGGGGCCCATGGCTACACCTTC
TRBJ2-2,.,TRBV9,.,CASSPGGGSAGELFF,TGTGCCAGCAGCCCAGGGGGCGGGAGTGCCGGGGAGCTGTTTTTT
TRBJ2-7,.,TRBV5-1,.,CASSLPGGGESYEQYF,TGCGCCAGCAGCCTCCCGGGCGGAGGGGAGTCCTACGAGCAGTACTTC
TRBJ2-7,.,TRBV7-2,.,CASSLASIADSYEQYF,TGTGCCAGCAGCTTAGCAAGCATAGCGGACTCCTACGAGCAGTACTTC
TRBJ2-3,TRBD1,TRBV5-5,.,CASSARDSLSTDTQYF,TGTGCCAGCAGCGCCCGGGACAGTTTAAGCACAGATACGCAGTATTTT
TRBJ2-7,.,TRBV30,.,CAWRYDHFSYEQYF,TGTGCCTGGAGATACGACCATTTCTCCTACGAGCAGTACTTC
TRBJ1-1,.,TRBV9,once,CASSAGLNTEAFF,TGTGCCAGCAGCGCCGGGTTGAACACTGAAGCTTTCTTT
TRBJ1-5,.,TRBV7-9,.,CASSSNGIGNQPQHF,TGTGCCAGCAGCTCCAACGGGATTGGCAATCAGCCCCAGCATTTT
TRBJ2-3,.,TRBV14,.,CASSPGTGYTQYF,TGTGCCAGCAGCCCCGGGACCGGATATACGCAGTATTTT
TRBJ2-1,.,TRBV27,.,CASSLWGRPYNEQFF,TGTGCCAGCAGTTTATGGGGGCGCCCCTACAATGAGCAGTTCTTC
TRBJ2-7,.,TRBV6-5,.,CASRSSYEQYF,TGTGCCAGCCGCTCCTCCTACGAGCAGTACTTC
TRBJ2-3,.,TRBV10-2,.,CASSDFQGIDTQYF,TGCGCCAGCAGTGATTTCCAGGGCATCGATACGCAGTATTTT
TRBJ2-1,TRBD1,TRBV19,.,CASSWGQSSYNEQFF,TGTGCCAGTAGTTGGGGACAGAGCTCCTACAATGAGCAGTTCTTC
TRBJ1-4,.,TRBV5-1,.,CASSLPPGTLKEEKLFF,TGCGCCAGCAGCTTACCCCCCGGGACACTTAAGGAGGAAAAACTGTTTTTT
TRBJ1-1,.,TRBV7-9,.,CASSTLETAITNTEAFF,TGTGCCAGCAGCACCTTGGAGACGGCGATTACTAACACTGAAGCTTTCTTT